These 25 T cell receptor beta chains were all obtained from the same sample, sequenced in a study of beta chain features in type 1 diabetes. The investigators reverse transcribed all of the isolated RNA, so they sequenced expressed TCRB transcripts. Produced via immunoSEQ multiplex PCR; TCRdb's table is partial and in-frame only. The top ten clones hold around 0.044% of a sample with roughly 380,000 clones, about 18% of them seen once. Material for sequencing was naive CD4+ T cells from blood. All receptors derive from a woman under 30 in good health.

The rearrangement links TRBV5-1 to TRBJ2-3; 12 bases align to TRBD2. In germline, CDR1 is SGHRS, CDR2 YFSETQ. Germline trimming cut 4 bases from V and 4 bases from J; bases unmatched to any gene: 7. This CDR3 is 16 amino acids long. Here the CDR3 DNA reads TGCGCCAGCAGCCTTCAGACTAGCGGGAGACCAGATACGCAGTATTTT. The encoded protein is CASSLQTSGRPDTQYF.

This chain connects TRBV30 to TRBJ1-1; D may be TRBD1 (6 bases). CDR1 and CDR2 (germline): GTSNPN, SVGIG (reference sequence). The ends were cut back, 0 bases at V and 2 bases at J, with 10 bases in the middle. The CDR3 extends over 14 amino acids. CDR3 sequence reads: CAWSVQTGNTEAFF. CDR3 nucleotide sequence: TGTGCCTGGAGTGTCCAGACAGGCAACACTGAAGCTTTCTTT.

Only a few counts were recorded for this clone. The chain is built from TRBV6-1 and TRBJ1-1, with TRBD1 matching over 7 bases. The junction had 7 bases not matched to a gene; V was cut back by 4 bases and J by 5 bases. Per the germline V gene, CDR1 is MNHNS and CDR2 is SASEGT. The CDR3 totals 14 residues. CDR3 DNA: TGTGCCAGCAGTGGGATTACAGGGGAAACTGAAGCTTTCTTT. Protein sequence: CASSGITGETEAFF.

DNA of the CDR3: TGTGCCACCAGCAGAGATTTAGCGCCTGGAAACACCATATATTTT. It encodes CATSRDLAPGNTIYF. V is TRBV15 and J is TRBJ1-3; D remains ambiguous. Trimming shortened V by 0 bases and J by 2 bases, and 8 bases separated the two germline ends. The germline V gene has CDR1 LNHNV and CDR2 YYDKDF (reference sequence). CDR3 size: 15 residues.

Only a few counts were recorded for this clone. The rearrangement uses TRBV19 and TRBJ2-7, with D possibly matching TRBD2 (5 bases). Trimming left V 5 bases short and J 7 bases short, with 15 bases between. The V gene's germline CDR1 is LNHDA and CDR2 SQIVND (reference sequence). The CDR3 extends over 13 amino acids. DNA for the CDR3: TGTGCCAGTAGTTCCGGGGTGCAGCAGGAGCAGTACTTC. Translating it yields CASSSGVQQEQYF.

This clone came up a few times. The chain combines TRBV29-1 with TRBJ2-2; D is perhaps TRBD2 (6 bases). From germline, CDR1 is SQVTM and CDR2 ANQGSEA. The CDR3 has 13 amino acids. The ends were cut back, 6 bases at V and 4 bases at J, with 12 bases in the middle. The CDR3 protein is CSVAETSTGELFF. The CDR3 region has the DNA TGCAGCGTGGCCGAGACTAGCACCGGGGAGCTGTTTTTT.

This clone appeared a few times. The gene calls are TRBV2 and TRBJ2-5; D unclear. The CDR3 extends over 14 amino acids. Germline-derived CDR1 and CDR2 are SNHLY and FYNNEI. Between the trimmed V and J ends, which lost 1 base and 4 bases, there was a span of 10 bases. Here the CDR3 DNA reads TGTGCCAGCAGTGAAGGAAGGTCGGGAGAGACCCAGTACTTC. This codes for CASSEGRSGETQYF.

J is TRBJ2-1 and V is TRBV9; 7 bases match TRBD2. V trimming: 0 bases; J trimming: 5 bases; junction bases outside the gene matches: 14. The CDR3 totals 18 residues. The germline gives CDR1 SGDLS, CDR2 YYNGEE. CDR3 amino acids: CASSVDLMETGGHNEQFF. Written as DNA, the CDR3 is TGTGCCAGCAGCGTAGATCTAATGGAGACGGGGGGTCACAATGAGCAGTTCTTC. Looking up the rest from reference TRBV9 and TRBJ2-1 gives the full variable domain: DSGVTQTPKHLITATGQRVTLRCSPRSGDLSVYWYQQSLDQGLQFLIQYYNGEERAKGNILERFSAQQFPDLHSELNLSSLELGDSALYFCASSVDLMETGGHNEQFFGPGTRLTVL.

The gene calls are TRBV5-1 and TRBJ1-4; no clear D gene. Trimming shortened V by 4 bases and J by 3 bases, and 10 bases separated the two germline ends. The CDR3 has 14 residues. CDR1 SGHRS and CDR2 YFSETQ come from the germline V gene. The CDR3 region is CASSPGMSNEKLFF. CDR3 coding DNA: TGCGCCAGCAGCCCCGGGATGTCTAATGAAAAACTGTTTTTT.

The CDR3 DNA follows: TGTGCCAGCAGCTTGGGACTTGGACGTAATGAAAAACTGTTTTTT. It codes for CASSLGLGRNEKLFF. This rearrangement joins TRBV7-8 to TRBJ1-4, with a tentative D call TRBD1 (5 bases). The CDR3 contains 15 residues. CDR1 and CDR2 from the germline V gene are SGHVS and FQNEAQ. The V and J ends lost 3 bases and 4 bases respectively, with 12 bases between them.

The chain joins TRBV7-2 to TRBJ2-1; D remains unclear. Germline V CDR1 and CDR2: SGHTA, FQGNSA. V lost 0 bases and J 0 bases, leaving 6 bases between the germline ends. The CDR3 contains 15 residues. CDR3 amino acids: CASSLAASSYNEQFF. DNA for the CDR3: TGTGCCAGCAGCTTAGCAGCGAGCTCCTACAATGAGCAGTTCTTC.

The chain carries TRBV4-1 and TRBJ2-4, with TRBD2 identical over 7 bases. The CDR3 consists of 16 residues. CDR1 is MGHRA and CDR2 is YSYEKL in the germline V gene. Losses at the gene ends were 2 bases for V and 6 bases for J; bases not matched to a gene: 10. In DNA form, the CDR3 reads TGCGCCAGCAGCCAACCGGGACGACGCGGGGGAAACATTCAGTACTTC. Translating it yields CASSQPGRRGGNIQYF.

This clone appeared a few times. Other DNA sequences in the same sample also yield this CDR3. This chain uses TRBV30 with TRBJ2-5, with 9 positions matching TRBD2. The CDR3 runs to 15 residues. Germline V lookup: CDR1 GTSNPN, CDR2 SVGIG (reference sequence). The V and J ends lost 0 bases and 4 bases, in that order; junction bases with no gene match: 6. The CDR3 bases are TGTGCCTGGAGTGTAGGGCTAGCGGGGCGAGAGACCCAGTACTTC. This sequence encodes CAWSVGLAGRETQYF.

The chain employs TRBV5-1 and TRBJ2-5, with TRBD2 matching over 9 bases. CDR3 size: 16 residues. The V segment lost 4 bases and the J segment 3 bases; nucleotides outside the gene matches: 10. CDR1 SGHRS and CDR2 YFSETQ come from the germline V gene. Here the CDR3 reads CASSLTPTSGEETQYF. The CDR3 nucleotides read TGCGCCAGCAGCCTCACCCCGACTAGCGGAGAAGAGACCCAGTACTTC.

The table lists this clone with a count of one. The V and J genes are TRBV9 and TRBJ2-5, with D possibly being TRBD2 (5 bases). There are 13 residues in the CDR3. The V end lost 4 bases, the J end lost 2 bases, and 9 bases lay between the germline ends. Germline V gene data show CDR1 as SGDLS and CDR2 as YYNGEE. In DNA, the CDR3 is TGTGCCAGCAGCCAAAGGACTCAAGAGACCCAGTACTTC. Residues: CASSQRTQETQYF.

The count of this clone is one. This rearrangement joins TRBV2 to TRBJ2-7; D perhaps matches TRBD1 (6 bases). The germline V gene encodes CDR1 SNHLY and CDR2 FYNNEI. V was pared by 5 bases and J by 1 base, with 9 bases between. The CDR3 runs 13 residues. CDR3 bases: TGTGCCAGCAGTAAGGACAGATCCTACGAGCAGTACTTC. This translates into CASSKDRSYEQYF. The full variable domain, in which reference TRBV2 and TRBJ2-7 provide the parts outside the CDR3, is EPEVTQTPSHQVTQMGQEVILRCVPISNHLYFYWYRQILGQKVEFLVSFYNNEISEKSEIFDDQFSVERPDGSNFTLKIRSTKLEDSAMYFCASSKDRSYEQYFGPGTRLTVT.

CDR3 protein: CASSSHPTGVSSYNEQFF. The CDR3 coding sequence is TGTGCCAGCAGCTCACACCCTACAGGAGTAAGCTCCTACAATGAGCAGTTCTTC. The rearrangement uses TRBV7-8 and TRBJ2-1, with a possible D match to TRBD1 (5 bases). Germline lookup yields CDR1 SGHVS and CDR2 FQNEAQ. The V and J ends lost 4 bases and 0 bases respectively, with 19 bases between them. The CDR3 consists of 18 residues.

V is TRBV4-1 and J is TRBJ2-2; D is perhaps TRBD1 (6 bases). Between the trimmed V and J ends, which lost 1 base and 5 bases, there was a span of 11 bases. The V gene's germline CDR1 is MGHRA and CDR2 YSYEKL. The CDR3 covers 15 residues. Here the CDR3 reads CASSQVTGSTGELFF. In DNA, the CDR3 is TGCGCCAGCAGCCAAGTCACAGGGTCTACCGGGGAGCTGTTTTTT.

V gene TRBV30 combines with J gene TRBJ1-2, with D maybe TRBD1 (5 bases). With 0 bases removed from V and 4 bases from J, the gap between germline ends came to 12 bases. Germline-derived CDR1 and CDR2 are GTSNPN and SVGIG (reference sequence). There are 14 residues in the CDR3. The CDR3 reads CAWSVGGRSYGYTF. CDR3 sequence (DNA): TGTGCCTGGAGTGTGGGGGGGAGAAGCTATGGCTACACCTTC.

The rearrangement joins TRBV7-9 to TRBJ1-2, with 7 bases matching TRBD1. V lost 0 bases and J lost 6; bases outside the gene matches: 7. CDR3 length: 15 amino acids. Germline V gene lookup returns CDR1 SEHNR and CDR2 FQNEAQ (reference sequence). CDR3 sequence reads: CASSLASDRVNGYTF. The CDR3 nucleotides read TGTGCCAGCAGCTTAGCGTCAGACAGGGTGAATGGCTACACCTTC. Complete variable domain (other parts from reference TRBV7-9 and TRBJ1-2): DTGVSQNPRHKITKRGQNVTFRCDPISEHNRLYWYRQTLGQGPEFLTYFQNEAQLEKSRLLSDRFSAERPKGSFSTLEIQRTEQGDSAMYLCASSLASDRVNGYTFGSGTRLTVV.

The chain combines TRBV11-3 with TRBJ2-5, with 7 bases matching TRBD2. The junction had 3 bases not matched to a gene; V was cut back by 6 bases and J by 2 bases. The CDR3 has 13 amino acids. Looked up from germline, CDR1 is SGHNT and CDR2 is YENEEA. CDR3 coding DNA: TGTGCCAGCAGGCCTAGCGGACAAGAGACCCAGTACTTC. This translates into CASRPSGQETQYF.

This clone was seen a few times. The chain is built from TRBV5-1 and TRBJ2-3, with D perhaps TRBD1 (5 bases). Between the trimmed V and J ends, which lost 0 bases and 4 bases, there was a span of 9 bases. The CDR3 totals 14 residues. The V gene's germline CDR1 is SGHRS and CDR2 YFSETQ. For the CDR3, the DNA is TGCGCCAGCAGCTTGGTCGGCAGGGCAGATACGCAGTATTTT. The encoded protein is CASSLVGRADTQYF. The full variable domain, rest sourced from reference TRBV5-1 and TRBJ2-3, is KAGVTQTPRYLIKTRGQQVTLSCSPISGHRSVSWYQQTPGQGLQFLFEYFSETQRNKGNFPGRFSGRQFSNSRSEMNVSTLELGDSALYLCASSLVGRADTQYFGPGTRLTVL.

This clone was detected a few times. This chain uses TRBV5-1 with TRBJ2-5, with D maybe TRBD1 (6 bases). V was shortened by 4 bases and J by 1 base, with 20 bases between the two germline ends. Germline CDR1 and CDR2: SGHRS and YFSETQ. This CDR3 spans 17 amino acids. The CDR3 DNA sequence: TGCGCCAGCAGCCTTCGGTCCTCCGGGACACCCCAAGAGACCCAGTACTTC. Its translation is CASSLRSSGTPQETQYF.

DNA for the CDR3: TGCGCCAGCAGCCAAGAACTGGGGCCTGGCTACACCTTC. It is translated as CASSQELGPGYTF. The gene calls are TRBV4-3 and TRBJ1-2; weak D call: TRBD1 (5 bases). V was cut by 0 bases and J by 7 bases, with 9 bases left in between. Germline V gene sequence: CDR1 LGHNA, CDR2 YSLEER. The length of the CDR3 is 13 residues.

This clone came up a few times. V usage is TRBV29-1 and J usage is TRBJ2-7, with D perhaps TRBD2 (6 bases). CDR1 is SQVTM, CDR2 ANQGSEA, per germline. CDR3 length: 12 amino acids. V was pared by 1 base and J by 8 bases, with 12 bases between. For the CDR3, the DNA is TGCAGCGTTGAAGTTCCAGGGACTCAGCAGTACTTC. This gives the protein CSVEVPGTQQYF.